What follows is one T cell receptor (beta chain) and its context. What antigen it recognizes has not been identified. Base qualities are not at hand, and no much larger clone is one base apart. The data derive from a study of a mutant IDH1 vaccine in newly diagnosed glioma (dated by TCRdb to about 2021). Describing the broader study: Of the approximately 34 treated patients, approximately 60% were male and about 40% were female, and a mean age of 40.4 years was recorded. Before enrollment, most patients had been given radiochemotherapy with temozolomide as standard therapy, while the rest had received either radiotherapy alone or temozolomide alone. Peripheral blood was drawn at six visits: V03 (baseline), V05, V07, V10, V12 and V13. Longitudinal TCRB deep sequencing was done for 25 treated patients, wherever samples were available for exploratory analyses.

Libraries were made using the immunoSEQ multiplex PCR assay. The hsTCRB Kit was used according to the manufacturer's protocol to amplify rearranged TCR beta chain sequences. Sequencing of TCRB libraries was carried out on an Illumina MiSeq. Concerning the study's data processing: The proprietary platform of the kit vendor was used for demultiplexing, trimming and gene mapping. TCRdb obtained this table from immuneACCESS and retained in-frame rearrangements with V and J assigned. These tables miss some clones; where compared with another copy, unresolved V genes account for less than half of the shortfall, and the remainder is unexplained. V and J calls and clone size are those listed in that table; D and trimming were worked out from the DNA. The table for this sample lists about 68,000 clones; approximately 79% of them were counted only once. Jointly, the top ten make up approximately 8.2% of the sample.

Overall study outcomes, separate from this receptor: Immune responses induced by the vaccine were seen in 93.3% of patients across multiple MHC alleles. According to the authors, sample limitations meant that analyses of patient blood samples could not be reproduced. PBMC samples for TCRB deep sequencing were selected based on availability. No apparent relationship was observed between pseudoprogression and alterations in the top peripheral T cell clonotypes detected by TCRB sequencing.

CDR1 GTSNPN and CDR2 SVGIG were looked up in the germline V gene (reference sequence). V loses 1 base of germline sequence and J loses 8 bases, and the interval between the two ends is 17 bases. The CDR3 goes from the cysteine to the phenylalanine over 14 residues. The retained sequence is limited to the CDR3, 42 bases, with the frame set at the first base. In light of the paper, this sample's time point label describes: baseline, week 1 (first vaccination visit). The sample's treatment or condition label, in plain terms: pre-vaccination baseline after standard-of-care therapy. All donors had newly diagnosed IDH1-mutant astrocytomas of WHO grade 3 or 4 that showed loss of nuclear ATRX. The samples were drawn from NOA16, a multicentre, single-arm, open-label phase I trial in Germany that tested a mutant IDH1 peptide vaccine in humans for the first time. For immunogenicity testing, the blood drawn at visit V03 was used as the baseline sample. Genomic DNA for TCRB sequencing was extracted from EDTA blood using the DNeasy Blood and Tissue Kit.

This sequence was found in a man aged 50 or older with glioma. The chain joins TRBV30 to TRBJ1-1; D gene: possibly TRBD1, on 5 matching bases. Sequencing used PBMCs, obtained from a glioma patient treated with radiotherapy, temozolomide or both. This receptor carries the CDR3 CAWSASLIRGEAFF. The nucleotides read TGTGCCTGGAGTGCTTCACTCATAAGGGGAGAAGCTTTCTTT.